The 21 T cell receptor beta chains below all came from one sample that was sequenced in a study of blood T cell repertoires in COVID-19. Here immunoSEQ multiplex PCR was the method, and the copy in TCRdb shows in-frame clones only, minus some. The sample has about 34,000 clones; roughly 77% are singletons. Source material: peripheral blood. Receptors were obtained from an elderly man with active or convalescent COVID-19.

This clone was detected once. J is TRBJ2-7 and V is TRBV9; 10 bases agree with TRBD1. The V and J ends lost 3 bases and 1 base, in that order; junction bases with no gene match: 10. The CDR3 loop spans 17 amino acids. Germline V gene data show CDR1 as SGDLS and CDR2 as YYNGEE. This CDR3 is CASSAMTGGVHSYEQYF. The CDR3 DNA reads TGTGCCAGCAGCGCAATGACAGGGGGCGTTCATTCCTACGAGCAGTACTTC.

The V call is TRBV7-9, the J call TRBJ2-2, with 10 bases aligning to TRBD2. The germline CDR1 and CDR2 sequences are SEHNR and FQNEAQ (reference sequence). The CDR3 extends over 18 amino acids. V shed 5 bases, J shed 6 bases, and the junction held 15 bases outside the gene matches. The CDR3 region is CASSKRLAGFSTAGELFF. In DNA, the CDR3 is TGTGCCAGCAGCAAAAGACTAGCGGGCTTTTCCACGGCCGGGGAGCTGTTTTTT.

V usage is TRBV3-1 (or the pseudogene TRBV3-2) and J usage is TRBJ2-7, with D perhaps matching TRBD2 (5 bases). The CDR3 contains 16 residues. Trimming stripped 0 bases from V and 0 bases from J, with 12 bases between. Germline-derived CDR1 and CDR2 are LGHDT and YNNKEL (reference sequence). The CDR3 spells CASSQDSSASSYEQYF. As DNA, the CDR3 is TGTGCCAGCAGCCAAGACAGTAGCGCCAGCTCCTACGAGCAGTACTTC.

Concerning this clone: Other DNA variants within this sample encode the same CDR3. This chain uses TRBV5-1 with TRBJ2-3; D gene uncertain. V dropped 4 bases and J dropped 0 bases, with 3 bases sitting between them. CDR3 size: 12 residues. CDR1 and CDR2 (germline): SGHRS, YFSETQ. CDR3 coding DNA: TGCGCCAGCAGCCTAAGCACAGATACGCAGTATTTT. It encodes CASSLSTDTQYF. Filled out from reference TRBV5-1 and TRBJ2-3, the complete variable domain reads KAGVTQTPRYLIKTRGQQVTLSCSPISGHRSVSWYQQTPGQGLQFLFEYFSETQRNKGNFPGRFSGRQFSNSRSEMNVSTLELGDSALYLCASSLSTDTQYFGPGTRLTVL.

This clone showed up just once. V is TRBV3-1 (or the pseudogene TRBV3-2) and J is TRBJ2-7; D is unclear. Germline CDR1 is LGHDT and CDR2 is YNNKEL (reference sequence). The CDR3 consists of 12 residues. Trimming took 1 base from V and 3 from J, leaving 4 bases between them. CDR3: CASSQVSYEQYF. The CDR3 region has the DNA TGTGCCAGCAGCCAAGTTAGCTACGAGCAGTACTTC.

V gene TRBV11-2 combines with J gene TRBJ2-7, with TRBD2 identical over 8 bases. The germline V gene has CDR1 SGHAT and CDR2 FQNNGV. The J segment lost 2 bases and the V segment lost 5 bases, leaving 11 bases of the junction unmatched. The CDR3 contains 16 residues. CDR3 in amino acids: CASSPLGAGGTYEQYF. The CDR3 coding sequence is TGTGCCAGCAGCCCCCTGGGGGCGGGAGGCACCTACGAGCAGTACTTC.

The CDR3 is CASSSLREGVEKLFF. The CDR3 DNA reads as TGTGCCAGCAGCTCACTCAGGGAGGGCGTTGAAAAACTGTTTTTT. The V gene is TRBV11-2, the J gene TRBJ1-4, with D perhaps matching TRBD1 (5 bases). V gave up 4 bases and J gave up 7 bases, with 16 bases separating them. This CDR3 region has 15 residues. Germline values: CDR1 SGHAT, CDR2 FQNNGV.

This chain connects TRBV11-2 to TRBJ2-1; 7 bases are a match to TRBD1. CDR1 is SGHAT and CDR2 is FQNNGV in the germline V gene. The CDR3 runs to 18 residues. V gave up 3 bases and J gave up 6 bases; unmatched junction bases: 17. The CDR3 DNA follows: TGTGCCAGCAGCTTTTACCTCACACAGGGGCTCAATCTCAATGAGCAGTTCTTC. Protein product: CASSFYLTQGLNLNEQFF. The full variable domain, with the rest looked up from reference TRBV11-2 and TRBJ2-1, is EAGVAQSPRYKIIEKRQSVAFWCNPISGHATLYWYQQILGQGPKLLIQFQNNGVVDDSQLPKDRFSAERLKGVDSTLKIQPAKLEDSAVYLCASSFYLTQGLNLNEQFFGPGTRLTVL.

The rearrangement joins TRBV5-1 to TRBJ2-3; 11 nucleotides line up with TRBD2. The CDR3 has 16 amino acids. With V trimmed by 4 bases and J by 0 bases, 4 bases remained unmatched. Germline lookup yields CDR1 SGHRS and CDR2 YFSETQ. CDR3 in DNA: TGCGCCAGCAGCCAGGGACTAGCGGAAAGCACAGATACGCAGTATTTT. It encodes CASSQGLAESTDTQYF.

The chain couples TRBV6-6 to TRBJ2-7, with D maybe TRBD2 (6 bases). Germline CDR1 and CDR2: MNHNY and SVGAGI (reference sequence). CDR3 length equals 15 residues. Trimming cost V 0 bases and J 3 bases, with 12 bases left between them. The CDR3 loop reads CASSYSAGSGYEQYF. CDR3 nucleotides: TGTGCCAGCAGTTACTCGGCGGGGTCCGGCTACGAGCAGTACTTC.

This clone was recorded a few times. CDR3 residues: CASSLGLAGPPFINEQFF. The CDR3 DNA sequence: TGTGCCAGCAGTTTAGGACTAGCGGGCCCTCCCTTCATCAATGAGCAGTTCTTC. The chain uses TRBV28 and TRBJ2-1; 11 bases line up with TRBD2. Trimming at V came to 2 bases and at J to 6 bases, leaving 12 bases not matched to a gene. In germline, CDR1 is MDHEN, CDR2 SYDVKM. The CDR3 totals 18 residues.

This clone showed up many times. The chain has TRBV28 and TRBJ1-3; 11 bases agree with TRBD1. Germline V gives CDR1 MDHEN, CDR2 SYDVKM. Losses at the gene ends were 4 bases for V and 2 bases for J; bases not matched to a gene: 7. This CDR3 is built from 17 residues. The CDR3 loop is CASSYPPGQGAGNTIYF. CDR3 coding DNA: TGTGCCAGCAGTTACCCTCCGGGACAGGGGGCTGGAAACACCATATATTTT.

DNA of the CDR3: TGTGCCAGTCGACAGGACACAGATACGCAGTATTTT. This codes for CASRQDTDTQYF. This rearrangement joins TRBV19 to TRBJ2-3; D might be TRBD1 (6 bases). The CDR3 spans 12 residues. Germline V gene data show CDR1 as LNHDA and CDR2 as SQIVND (reference sequence). The V end lost 8 bases, the J end lost 2 bases, and 8 bases lay between the germline ends.

A word on this clone: A junction boundary mismatches the germline segment, possibly from a read error. The chain employs TRBV3-1 (or the pseudogene TRBV3-2) and TRBJ2-5; TRBD2 matches 7 bases. This CDR3 contains 16 residues. Germline-derived CDR1 and CDR2 are LGHDT and YNNKEL (reference sequence). The CDR3 sequence: CASSQWGGVHQETQYF. CDR3 nucleotide sequence: TGTGCCAGCAGCCAATGGGGGGGTGTGCACCAAGAAACCCAGTACTTC.

V usage is TRBV5-4 and J usage is TRBJ2-7, with 11 bases identical to TRBD2. V lost 3 bases and J lost 0; bases outside the gene matches: 8. Germline V lookup: CDR1 SGHNT, CDR2 YYREEE (reference sequence). This CDR3 comprises 17 residues. As DNA, the CDR3 is TGTGCCAGCAGCTCTGGCCCTAGCGGGAGGTTCTCCTACGAGCAGTACTTC. This translates into CASSSGPSGRFSYEQYF.

This chain links TRBV29-1 with TRBJ2-2; weak D call: TRBD1 (5 bases). Trimming left V 4 bases short and J 3 bases short, with 12 bases between. Germline CDR1 reads SQVTM; CDR2 reads ANQGSEA. The CDR3 extends over 14 amino acids. The CDR3 region is CSVVGASHTGELFF. As DNA, the CDR3 is TGCAGCGTTGTAGGGGCCTCTCACACCGGGGAGCTGTTTTTT.

This chain joins TRBV18 and TRBJ2-7, with TRBD1 matching 8 bases. CDR1 is KGHSH, CDR2 LQKENI, per germline. V lost 6 bases and J lost 6; bases outside the gene matches: 10. This CDR3 spans 14 amino acids. The CDR3 nucleotides are TGTGCCAGCTCCCTGGACAGGGTCCGTACCGAGCAGTACTTC. Its protein product is CASSLDRVRTEQYF.

This CDR3 reads CASSLTTPEQFF. The CDR3 DNA reads as TGTGCCAGCAGTTTAACTACACCTGAGCAGTTCTTC. V is TRBV28 and J is TRBJ2-1; no clear D. Germline CDR1 is MDHEN and CDR2 is SYDVKM. With 2 bases removed from V and 9 bases from J, the gap between germline ends came to 8 bases. The CDR3 contains 12 residues.

V and J are TRBV11-3 and TRBJ1-4; tentatively, D is TRBD1 (5 bases). CDR3 length: 17 residues. V was pared by 5 bases and J by 0 bases, with 16 bases between. Germline assignment: CDR1 SGHNT and CDR2 YENEEA. CDR3 residues: CASSTGSLGATNEKLFF. The CDR3 nucleotides read TGTGCCAGCAGCACCGGATCGTTAGGGGCAACTAATGAAAAACTGTTTTTT.

This clone came up a few times. The rearrangement uses TRBV9 and TRBJ1-6, with 9 bases matching TRBD1. V trimming: 5 bases; J trimming: 7 bases; junction bases outside the gene matches: 7. Germline V gene data show CDR1 as SGDLS and CDR2 as YYNGEE. The CDR3 is 15 residues long. The CDR3: CASRARTGANSPLHF. DNA of the CDR3: TGTGCCAGCAGAGCCAGGACAGGGGCGAATTCACCCCTCCACTTT.

The rearrangement uses TRBV6-2 or TRBV6-3 and TRBJ1-4; weak D call: TRBD1 (6 bases). The V and J ends lost 5 bases and 8 bases respectively, with 12 bases between them. The germline V gene encodes CDR1 MNHEY and CDR2 SVGEGT. This CDR3 has 13 residues. CDR3 in DNA: TGTGCCAGCAGTCAGGGGTTCAAAGAAAAACTGTTTTTT. As protein: CASSQGFKEKLFF.